Presented here are 3 T cell receptor beta chains from one specimen sequenced in a study of cytomegalovirus exposure and HLA in healthy donors. The PCR was carried out with 60 Vbeta primers and 13 Jbeta primers. Method: immunoSEQ multiplex PCR; TCRdb's copy keeps in-frame clones and lacks some. Found here are some 150,000 clones, roughly 79% of them singletons; the top ten hold roughly 13%. The sequenced sample was PBMCs. These receptors all come from a woman in her forties or fifties in good health and CMV-seronegative.

J is TRBJ1-6 and V is TRBV28; no reliable D call. V dropped 2 bases and J dropped 4 bases, with 6 bases sitting between them. This CDR3 has 14 residues. Germline V gene data show CDR1 as MDHEN and CDR2 as SYDVKM. CDR3 nucleotides: TGTGCCAGCAGTTTAACATCGTATAATTCACCCCTCCACTTT. Protein: CASSLTSYNSPLHF.

The rearrangement joins TRBV9 to TRBJ1-5; 8 positions agree with TRBD1. Germline values: CDR1 SGDLS, CDR2 YYNGEE. Trimming cost V 7 bases and J 4 bases; bases outside gene matches: 7. The CDR3 has 14 residues. The CDR3 coding sequence is TGTGCCAGCGGAACCGGGACAGGTAATCAGCCCCAGCATTTT. Amino acid sequence: CASGTGTGNQPQHF.

This clone occurred once. The chain combines TRBV6-6 with TRBJ1-4, with D possibly TRBD1 on 5 matching bases. V lost 2 bases to trimming and J lost 3 bases, with 7 bases between them. The germline V gene encodes CDR1 MNHNY and CDR2 SVGAGI (reference sequence). CDR3 length: 14 residues. CDR3 nucleotides: TGTGCCAGCAGTTACGCGGGGGCTAATGAAAAACTGTTTTTT. This translates into CASSYAGANEKLFF.